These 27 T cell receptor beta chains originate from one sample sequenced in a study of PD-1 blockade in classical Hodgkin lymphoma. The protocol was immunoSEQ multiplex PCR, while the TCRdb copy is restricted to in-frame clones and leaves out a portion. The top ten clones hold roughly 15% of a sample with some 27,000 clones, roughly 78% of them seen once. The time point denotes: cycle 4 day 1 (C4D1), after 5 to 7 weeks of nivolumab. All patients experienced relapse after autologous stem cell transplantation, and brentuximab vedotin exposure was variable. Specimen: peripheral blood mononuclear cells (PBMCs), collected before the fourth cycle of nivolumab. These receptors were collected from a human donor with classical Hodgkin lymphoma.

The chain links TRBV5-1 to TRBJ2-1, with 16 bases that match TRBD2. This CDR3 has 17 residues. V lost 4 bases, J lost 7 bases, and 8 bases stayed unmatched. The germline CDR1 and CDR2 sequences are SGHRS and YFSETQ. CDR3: CASSPGLAGGPLNEQFF. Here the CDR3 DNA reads TGCGCCAGCAGCCCGGGACTAGCGGGAGGGCCGTTGAATGAGCAGTTCTTC. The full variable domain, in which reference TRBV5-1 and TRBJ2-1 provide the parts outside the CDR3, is KAGVTQTPRYLIKTRGQQVTLSCSPISGHRSVSWYQQTPGQGLQFLFEYFSETQRNKGNFPGRFSGRQFSNSRSEMNVSTLELGDSALYLCASSPGLAGGPLNEQFFGPGTRLTVL.

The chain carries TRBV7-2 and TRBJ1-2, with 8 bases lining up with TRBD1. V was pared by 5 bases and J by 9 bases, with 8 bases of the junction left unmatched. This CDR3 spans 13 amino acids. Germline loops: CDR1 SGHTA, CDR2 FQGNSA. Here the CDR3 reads CASSPGQGKRYTF. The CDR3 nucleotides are TGTGCCAGCAGCCCAGGACAGGGAAAGCGCTACACCTTC.

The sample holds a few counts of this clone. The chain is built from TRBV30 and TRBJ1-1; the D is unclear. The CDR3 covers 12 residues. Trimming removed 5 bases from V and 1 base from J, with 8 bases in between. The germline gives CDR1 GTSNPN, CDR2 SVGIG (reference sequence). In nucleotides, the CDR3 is TGTGCCTGGGGTTCTCGGAACACTGAAGCTTTCTTT. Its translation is CAWGSRNTEAFF.

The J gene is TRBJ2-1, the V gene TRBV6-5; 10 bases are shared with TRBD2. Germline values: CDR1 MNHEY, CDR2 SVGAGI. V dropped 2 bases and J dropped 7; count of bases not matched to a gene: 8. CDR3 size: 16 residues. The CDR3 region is CASSYTGLAATNEQFF. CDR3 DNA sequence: TGTGCCAGCAGTTACACCGGACTAGCGGCAACAAATGAGCAGTTCTTC.

The CDR3 DNA follows: TGTGCCAGCGGTGCGGCGCCGTCCCACGAGCAGTACTTC. Amino acid sequence: CASGAAPSHEQYF. V gene TRBV2 combines with J gene TRBJ2-7; D unresolved. The V and J ends lost 8 bases and 5 bases respectively, with 16 bases between them. This CDR3 spans 13 amino acids. CDR1 and CDR2 (germline): SNHLY, FYNNEI.

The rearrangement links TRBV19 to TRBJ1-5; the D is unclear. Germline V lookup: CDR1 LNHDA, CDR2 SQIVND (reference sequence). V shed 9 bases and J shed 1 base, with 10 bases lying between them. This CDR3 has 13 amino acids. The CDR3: CASMGGSNQPQHF. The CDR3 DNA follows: TGTGCCAGCATGGGTGGAAGCAATCAGCCCCAGCATTTT.

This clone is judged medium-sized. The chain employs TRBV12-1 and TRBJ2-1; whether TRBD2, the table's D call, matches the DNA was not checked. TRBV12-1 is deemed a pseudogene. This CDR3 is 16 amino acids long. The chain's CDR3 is CASSSGTSGIYNEQFF. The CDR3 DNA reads TGTGCCAGCAGCTCCGGGACTAGCGGGATCTACAATGAGCAGTTCTTC.

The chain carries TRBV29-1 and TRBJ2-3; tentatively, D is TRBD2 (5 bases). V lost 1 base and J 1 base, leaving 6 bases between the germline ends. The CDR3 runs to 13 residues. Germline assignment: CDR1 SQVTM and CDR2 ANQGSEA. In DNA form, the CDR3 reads TGCAGCGTTGAAGGAGGGCGCACAGATACGCAGTATTTT. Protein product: CSVEGGRTDTQYF.

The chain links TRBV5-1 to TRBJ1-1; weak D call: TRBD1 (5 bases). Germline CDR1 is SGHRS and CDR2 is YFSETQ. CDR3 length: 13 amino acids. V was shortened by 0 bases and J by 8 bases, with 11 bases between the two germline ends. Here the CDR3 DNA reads TGCGCCAGCAGCTTGGACAGGACGGGGGAAGCTTTCTTT. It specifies CASSLDRTGEAFF.

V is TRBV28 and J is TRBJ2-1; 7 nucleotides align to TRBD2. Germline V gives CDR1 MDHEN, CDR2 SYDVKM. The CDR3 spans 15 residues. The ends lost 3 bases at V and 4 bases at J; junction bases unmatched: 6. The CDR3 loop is CASSLSAGRYNEQFF. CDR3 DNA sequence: TGTGCCAGCAGTTTGTCTGCCGGGAGGTACAATGAGCAGTTCTTC.

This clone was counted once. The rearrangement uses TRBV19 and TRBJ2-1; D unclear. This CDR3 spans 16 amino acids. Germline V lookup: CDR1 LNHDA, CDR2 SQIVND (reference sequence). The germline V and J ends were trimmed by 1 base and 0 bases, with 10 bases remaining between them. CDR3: CASSIGVDPSYNEQFF. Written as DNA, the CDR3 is TGTGCCAGTAGTATAGGGGTGGACCCCTCCTACAATGAGCAGTTCTTC.

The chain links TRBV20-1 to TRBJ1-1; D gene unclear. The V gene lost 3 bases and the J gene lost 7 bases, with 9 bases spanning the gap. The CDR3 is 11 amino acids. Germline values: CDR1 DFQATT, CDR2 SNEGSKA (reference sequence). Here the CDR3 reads CSARRSDEAFF. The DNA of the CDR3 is TGCAGTGCTAGGCGTAGTGATGAAGCTTTCTTT.

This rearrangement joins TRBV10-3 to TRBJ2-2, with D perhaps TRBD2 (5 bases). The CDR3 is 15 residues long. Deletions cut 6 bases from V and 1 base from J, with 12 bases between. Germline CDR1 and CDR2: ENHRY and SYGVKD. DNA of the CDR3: TGTGCCATCAGCGATACCGGGATGAACACCGGGGAGCTGTTTTTT. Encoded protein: CAISDTGMNTGELFF.

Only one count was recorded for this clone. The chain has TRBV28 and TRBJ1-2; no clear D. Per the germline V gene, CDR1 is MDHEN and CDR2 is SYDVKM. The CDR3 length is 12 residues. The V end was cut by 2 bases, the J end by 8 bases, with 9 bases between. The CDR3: CASSLVGSGYTF. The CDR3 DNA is TGTGCCAGCAGTTTAGTAGGGAGCGGCTACACCTTC.

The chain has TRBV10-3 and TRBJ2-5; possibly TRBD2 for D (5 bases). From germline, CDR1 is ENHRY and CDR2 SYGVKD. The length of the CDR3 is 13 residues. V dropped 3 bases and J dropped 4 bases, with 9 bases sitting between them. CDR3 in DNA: TGTGCCATCAGTGATAGCGCCCCAGAGACCCAGTACTTC. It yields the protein CAISDSAPETQYF.

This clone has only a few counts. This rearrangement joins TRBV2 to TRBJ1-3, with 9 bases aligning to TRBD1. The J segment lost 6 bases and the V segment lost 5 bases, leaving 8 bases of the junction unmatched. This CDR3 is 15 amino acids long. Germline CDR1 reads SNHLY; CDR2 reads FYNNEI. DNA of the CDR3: TGTGCCAGCAGTCTACCGGGACAGGGTTCAAACACCATATATTTT. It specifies CASSLPGQGSNTIYF.

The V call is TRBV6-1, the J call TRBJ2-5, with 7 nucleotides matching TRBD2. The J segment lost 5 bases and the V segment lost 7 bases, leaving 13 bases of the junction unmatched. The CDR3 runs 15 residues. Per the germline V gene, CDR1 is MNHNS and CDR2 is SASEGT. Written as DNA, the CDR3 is TGTGCCAGCAAAAGTAGCCGCGGGGGAGAGGAGACCCAGTACTTC. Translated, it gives CASKSSRGGEETQYF.

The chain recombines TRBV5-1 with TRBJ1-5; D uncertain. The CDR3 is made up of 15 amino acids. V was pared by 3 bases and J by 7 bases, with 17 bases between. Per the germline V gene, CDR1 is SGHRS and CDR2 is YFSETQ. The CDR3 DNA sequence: TGCGCCAGCAGCTCGGACGGAACCCCGGGCCAGCCCCAGCATTTT. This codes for CASSSDGTPGQPQHF.

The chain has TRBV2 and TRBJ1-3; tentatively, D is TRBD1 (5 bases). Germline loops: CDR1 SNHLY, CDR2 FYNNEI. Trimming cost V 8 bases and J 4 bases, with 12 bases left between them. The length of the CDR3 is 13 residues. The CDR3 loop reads CASFRALGNTIYF. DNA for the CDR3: TGTGCCAGCTTCAGGGCTCTCGGAAACACCATATATTTT.

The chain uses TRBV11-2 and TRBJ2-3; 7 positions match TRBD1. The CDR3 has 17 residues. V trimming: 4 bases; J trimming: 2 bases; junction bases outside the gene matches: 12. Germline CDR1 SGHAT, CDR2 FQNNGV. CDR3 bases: TGTGCCAGCAGCTCCTTAGTCGATCAGGGGGACACAGATACGCAGTATTTT. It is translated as CASSSLVDQGDTDTQYF.

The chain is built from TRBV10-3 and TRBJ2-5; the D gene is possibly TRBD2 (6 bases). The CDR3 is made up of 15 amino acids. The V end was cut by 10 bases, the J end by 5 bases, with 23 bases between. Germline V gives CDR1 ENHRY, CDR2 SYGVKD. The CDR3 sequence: CATKGDSSPRETQYF. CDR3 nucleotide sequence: TGTGCCACTAAAGGGGACTCTAGCCCCCGGGAGACCCAGTACTTC.

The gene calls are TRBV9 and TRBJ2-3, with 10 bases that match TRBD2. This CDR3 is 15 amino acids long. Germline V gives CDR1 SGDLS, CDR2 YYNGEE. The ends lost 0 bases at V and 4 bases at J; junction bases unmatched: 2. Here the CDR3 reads CASSVGAGGADTQYF. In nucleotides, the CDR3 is TGTGCCAGCAGCGTAGGAGCGGGAGGGGCAGATACGCAGTATTTT. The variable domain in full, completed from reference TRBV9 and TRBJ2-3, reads DSGVTQTPKHLITATGQRVTLRCSPRSGDLSVYWYQQSLDQGLQFLIQYYNGEERAKGNILERFSAQQFPDLHSELNLSSLELGDSALYFCASSVGAGGADTQYFGPGTRLTVL.

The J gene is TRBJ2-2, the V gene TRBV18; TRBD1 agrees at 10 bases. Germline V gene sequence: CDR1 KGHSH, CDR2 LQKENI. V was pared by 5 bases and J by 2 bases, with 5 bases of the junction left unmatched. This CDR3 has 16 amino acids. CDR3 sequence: CASSRGTGANTGELFF. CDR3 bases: TGTGCCAGCTCAAGGGGGACAGGGGCAAACACCGGGGAGCTGTTTTTT.

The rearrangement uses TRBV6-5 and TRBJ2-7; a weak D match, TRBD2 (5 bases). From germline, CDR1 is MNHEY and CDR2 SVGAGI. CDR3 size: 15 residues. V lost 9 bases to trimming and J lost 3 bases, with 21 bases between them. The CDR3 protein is CARKPVGSNDYEQYF. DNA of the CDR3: TGTGCCAGAAAGCCGGTTGGGAGCAACGACTACGAGCAGTACTTC.

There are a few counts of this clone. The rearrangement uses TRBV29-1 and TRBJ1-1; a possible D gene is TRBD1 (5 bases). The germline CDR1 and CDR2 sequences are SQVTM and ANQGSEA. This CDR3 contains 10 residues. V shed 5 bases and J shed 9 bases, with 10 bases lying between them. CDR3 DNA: TGCAGCGTTCAGGGTTTTAAAGCTTTCTTT. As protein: CSVQGFKAFF.

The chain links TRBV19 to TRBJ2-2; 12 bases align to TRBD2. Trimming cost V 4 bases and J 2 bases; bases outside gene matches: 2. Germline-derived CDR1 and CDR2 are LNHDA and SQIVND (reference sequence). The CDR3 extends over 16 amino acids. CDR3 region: CASSRTSGTNTGELFF. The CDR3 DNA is TGTGCCAGTAGTAGGACTAGCGGGACTAACACCGGGGAGCTGTTTTTT.

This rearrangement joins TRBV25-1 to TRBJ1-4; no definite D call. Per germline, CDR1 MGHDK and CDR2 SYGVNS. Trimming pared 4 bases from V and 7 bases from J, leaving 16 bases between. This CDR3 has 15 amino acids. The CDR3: CASSGYSPGAEKLFF. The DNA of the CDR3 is TGTGCCAGCAGTGGCTACAGCCCTGGAGCTGAAAAACTGTTTTTT.